The 29 T cell receptor beta chains reported below all come from one sample, sequenced in a study of blood T cells in healthy people across ages. Alongside a J-beta primer mix, a sample-barcoded 5' primer served in a second PCR lasting about 7 to 11 cycles. TCRdb reprocessed the 5' RACE reads with MiXCR, giving one entry per CDR3 protein. The table has about 600,000 distinct CDR3 sequences, 45% to 55% seen once. Sequencing was carried out using blood. These receptors originate from a man at least 80 years old in good health.

Only a few counts were recorded for this clonotype. V gene TRBV9 combines with J gene TRBJ2-1; the match to TRBD2 covers 8 bases. The J call may be wrong; the DNA end is better matched by TRBJ2-7. The germline V gene has CDR1 SGDLS and CDR2 YYNGEE. The CDR3 totals 15 residues. The CDR3 here is CASSTLAETYNEQYF. CDR3 sequence (DNA): TGTGCCAGCAGCACACTAGCGGAAACTTACAATGAGCAGTACTTC.

The chain is built from TRBV29-1 and TRBJ2-1, with 7 bases that match TRBD2. V shed 0 bases, J shed 1 base, and the junction held 3 bases outside the gene matches. The CDR3 is made up of 15 amino acids. Germline lookup yields CDR1 SQVTM and CDR2 ANQGSEA. The CDR3 spells CSVEDSGGSYNEQFF. The CDR3 nucleotides read TGCAGCGTTGAAGATTCCGGGGGGTCCTACAATGAGCAGTTCTTC.

A few counts support this clonotype. This CDR3 reads CASSRSRQGSSYEQYF. The CDR3 nucleotides are TGTGCCAGCAGCCGTTCCCGACAGGGGAGCTCCTACGAGCAGTACTTC. The chain combines TRBV7-2 with TRBJ2-7; TRBD1 aligns across 8 bases. V lost 5 bases and J lost 0; bases outside the gene matches: 9. This CDR3 contains 16 residues. The V gene's germline CDR1 is SGHTA and CDR2 FQGNSA.

This clonotype was observed a handful of times. The chain recombines TRBV7-3 with TRBJ2-1, with unresolved D. Per germline, CDR1 SGHTA and CDR2 FQGTGA. The CDR3 totals 13 residues. The V end lost 0 bases, the J end lost 6 bases, and 6 bases lay between the germline ends. CDR3 nucleotides: TGTGCCAGCAGCTTAACCCCAGCCAATGAGCAGTTCTTC. Protein product: CASSLTPANEQFF. The whole variable domain, filled in from reference TRBV7-3 and TRBJ2-1, reads GAGVSQTPSNKVTEKGKYVELRCDPISGHTALYWYRQSLGQGPEFLIYFQGTGAADDSGLPNDRFFAVRPEGSVSTLKIQRTERGDSAVYLCASSLTPANEQFFGPGTRLTVL.

This clonotype was picked up many times. Being one base from a much bigger clone, this may be a read error. The chain recombines TRBV6-5 with TRBJ2-7; weak D call: TRBD2 (5 bases). Germline V gene sequence: CDR1 MNHEY, CDR2 SVGAGI. The CDR3 is 15 amino acids. Trimming removed 2 bases from V and 5 bases from J, with 16 bases in between. CDR3 sequence: CASSYANRGMNEQYF. CDR3 DNA sequence: TGTGCCAGCAGTTACGCGAATAGAGGGATGAACGAGCAGTACTTC.

This clonotype was recorded a few times. The chain joins TRBV7-9 to TRBJ1-5; D not certain. Trimming left V 3 bases short and J 6 bases short, with 6 bases between. Germline CDR1 and CDR2: SEHNR and FQNEAQ (reference sequence). CDR3 size: 12 residues. DNA of the CDR3: TGTGCCAGCAGCTTTTCCGGTCAGCCCCAGCATTTT. This codes for CASSFSGQPQHF.

CDR3 residues: CASSQTLAQTEAFF. The DNA of the CDR3 is TGTGCCAGCAGCCAAACCCTGGCACAGACTGAAGCTTTCTTT. The chain combines TRBV7-6 with TRBJ1-1; D remains unclear. The V and J ends lost 5 bases and 5 bases respectively, with 15 bases between them. The CDR3 runs to 14 residues. Germline V lookup: CDR1 SGHVS, CDR2 FNYEAQ.

The V gene is TRBV7-2, the J gene TRBJ1-2, with D perhaps TRBD1 (5 bases). V was trimmed by 2 bases and J by 2 bases, leaving 15 bases between them. The CDR3 has 16 amino acids. Germline loops: CDR1 SGHTA, CDR2 FQGNSA. CDR3 loop: CASSLRWEGVNYGYTF. CDR3 nucleotides: TGTGCCAGCAGCTTACGATGGGAAGGGGTGAACTATGGCTACACCTTC.

The V and J genes are TRBV10-3 and TRBJ2-7, with TRBD2 identical over 10 bases. The J call may be faulty, since TRBJ2-5 better matches the DNA end. Germline V gene lookup returns CDR1 ENHRY and CDR2 SYGVKD. The CDR3 has 13 amino acids. The CDR3 nucleotides read TGTGCCATCAAAAGCGGGGGGGCCGAGACCCAGTACTTC. Protein: CAIKSGGAETQYF.

V is TRBV7-9 and J is TRBJ2-5, with TRBD1 identical over 9 bases. CDR1 is SEHNR and CDR2 is FQNEAQ in the germline V gene (reference sequence). The CDR3 runs 14 residues. V gave up 5 bases and J gave up 5 bases; unmatched junction bases: 6. CDR3 nucleotides: TGTGCCAGCAGCCCCGGGACAGGGAAGGAGACCCAGTACTTC. This gives the protein CASSPGTGKETQYF.

J is TRBJ1-4 and V is TRBV29-1; no clear D. CDR1 SQVTM and CDR2 ANQGSEA come from the germline V gene. The CDR3 covers 13 residues. V gave up 7 bases and J gave up 4 bases, with 13 bases separating them. This chain's CDR3 is CSATATDNEKLFF. The DNA for the CDR3 is TGCAGCGCGACGGCTACAGATAATGAAAAACTGTTTTTT.

This clonotype was observed a handful of times. V and J are TRBV6-5 and TRBJ2-7, with TRBD1 as a possible D gene (5 bases). This CDR3 is built from 16 residues. Germline V CDR1 and CDR2: MNHEY, SVGAGI. The V and J ends lost 4 bases and 4 bases respectively, with 20 bases between them. As DNA, the CDR3 is TGTGCCAGCAGTTCAAACGGACGGTGGAAGGGGTACGAGCAGTACTTC. This codes for CASSSNGRWKGYEQYF.

The CDR3 protein is CASSLVVLDSIGSGNTIYF. For the CDR3, the DNA is TGTGCCAGCAGCTTAGTAGTTTTGGACAGCATAGGCTCTGGAAACACCATATATTTT. The V and J genes are TRBV7-9 and TRBJ1-3; maybe TRBD1 (6 bases). V was clipped by 1 base and J by 0 bases, with 19 bases between them. Germline-derived CDR1 and CDR2 are SEHNR and FQNEAQ (reference sequence). The CDR3 loop spans 19 amino acids.

The V gene is TRBV10-3, the J gene TRBJ1-1; no clear D gene. CDR1 and CDR2 from the germline V gene are ENHRY and SYGVKD. The CDR3 length is 11 residues. Trimming removed 6 bases from V and 2 bases from J, with 4 bases in between. CDR3 amino acids: CAIRENTEAFF. Here the CDR3 DNA reads TGTGCCATCAGAGAAAACACTGAAGCTTTCTTT.

The chain couples TRBV20-1 to TRBJ2-7, with TRBD2 identical over 7 bases. Germline CDR1 and CDR2: DFQATT and SNEGSKA (reference sequence). V shed 3 bases, J shed 0 bases, and the junction held 8 bases outside the gene matches. This CDR3 spans 15 amino acids. In nucleotides, the CDR3 is TGCAGTGCTAGGGCCGGGACTATAAACTCCTACGAGCAGTACTTC. Protein product: CSARAGTINSYEQYF.

This clonotype has a handful of counts. The chain is built from TRBV20-1 and TRBJ1-2, with a possible D match to TRBD1 (6 bases). This CDR3 contains 14 residues. V was cut by 0 bases and J by 4 bases, with 12 bases left in between. CDR1 is DFQATT, CDR2 SNEGSKA, per germline (reference sequence). The CDR3 DNA follows: TGCAGTGCTAGAGACCCGGGGGGCGGCTATGGCTACACCTTC. Residues: CSARDPGGGYGYTF.

There are many counts of this clonotype. CDR3 sequence: CASSFRVGYTF. As DNA, the CDR3 is TGTGCCAGCAGTTTCAGGGTTGGCTACACCTTC. This chain uses TRBV6-6 with TRBJ1-2; D might be TRBD1 (5 bases). Per the germline V gene, CDR1 is MNHNY and CDR2 is SVGAGI (reference sequence). The CDR3 totals 11 residues. V lost 4 bases and J 7 bases, leaving 7 bases between the germline ends.

The chain employs TRBV30 and TRBJ2-2; D is possibly TRBD1 (7 bases). This CDR3 is built from 12 residues. Germline CDR1 is GTSNPN and CDR2 is SVGIG (reference sequence). V was pared by 4 bases and J by 6 bases, with 9 bases between. The CDR3 coding sequence is TGTGCCTGGACAGGGGGGTCCGGGGAGCTGTTTTTT. Its protein is CAWTGGSGELFF.

This clonotype was recorded a few times. V and J are TRBV20-1 and TRBJ1-6; D remains unclear. V was pared by 4 bases and J by 0 bases, with 13 bases between. Germline V lookup: CDR1 DFQATT, CDR2 SNEGSKA (reference sequence). The CDR3 consists of 16 residues. The CDR3 here is CSATDVRSSYNSPLHF. CDR3 DNA sequence: TGCAGTGCTACGGACGTCCGGAGCTCCTATAATTCACCCCTCCACTTT.

The chain employs TRBV6-5 and TRBJ2-3, with D tentatively TRBD1 (5 bases). Germline V CDR1 and CDR2: MNHEY, SVGAGI. This CDR3 is built from 15 residues. The germline V and J ends were trimmed by 6 bases and 3 bases, with 16 bases remaining between them. The CDR3 DNA follows: TGTGCCAGCAGAGGTCATCAGGGTGGTACAGATACGCAGTATTTT. Its translation is CASRGHQGGTDTQYF.

This clonotype was seen a handful of times. V is TRBV28 and J is TRBJ2-3, with TRBD2 identical over 10 bases. The CDR3 length is 15 residues. From germline, CDR1 is MDHEN and CDR2 SYDVKM. The V and J ends lost 3 bases and 5 bases, in that order; junction bases with no gene match: 5. CDR3 in amino acids: CASSFTLAGEDTQYF. The CDR3 DNA reads TGTGCCAGCAGTTTTACGCTAGCGGGAGAAGATACGCAGTATTTT.

This clonotype was detected a few times. J is TRBJ1-2 and V is TRBV11-1, with 7 bases aligning to TRBD1. The CDR3 runs 14 residues. Germline trimming cut 0 bases from V and 2 bases from J; bases unmatched to any gene: 0. Per germline, CDR1 SGHAT and CDR2 FQDESV (reference sequence). CDR3 in amino acids: CASSLATGNYGYTF. In nucleotides, the CDR3 is TGTGCCAGCAGCTTAGCGACAGGGAACTATGGCTACACCTTC.

V gene TRBV3-1 combines with J gene TRBJ2-7; tentative D call: TRBD2 (5 bases). CDR1 LGHDT and CDR2 YNNKEL come from the germline V gene (reference sequence). Trimming stripped 2 bases from V and 6 bases from J, with 11 bases between. The CDR3 has 13 residues. CDR3 region: CASSQSSEGEQYF. CDR3 DNA: TGTGCCAGCAGCCAATCTTCCGAGGGCGAGCAGTACTTC.

The chain is built from TRBV7-2 and TRBJ2-2; D may be TRBD1 (5 bases). Trimming took 3 bases from V and 1 from J, leaving 9 bases between them. The germline CDR1 and CDR2 sequences are SGHTA and FQGNSA. The CDR3 runs to 15 residues. The CDR3 region is CASSLKTGNTGELFF. The CDR3, as DNA: TGTGCCAGCAGCTTGAAAACAGGGAACACCGGGGAGCTGTTTTTT.

The gene calls are TRBV20-1 and TRBJ2-7, with a weak D call TRBD2 (6 bases). V lost 6 bases and J 2 bases, leaving 17 bases between the germline ends. This CDR3 has 14 amino acids. Germline V CDR1 and CDR2: DFQATT, SNEGSKA (reference sequence). CDR3 sequence (DNA): TGCAGTGCCCCGCGGGGAACCGCTCCCTACGAGCAGTACTTC. The encoded protein is CSAPRGTAPYEQYF.

There are a few counts of this clonotype. The V gene is TRBV7-3, the J gene TRBJ2-2; 9 nucleotides line up with TRBD1. This CDR3 is built from 17 residues. Per germline, CDR1 SGHTA and CDR2 FQGTGA. V shed 2 bases, J shed 0 bases, and the junction held 4 bases outside the gene matches. Here the CDR3 reads CASSLVGQGSNTGELFF. DNA of the CDR3: TGTGCCAGCAGCTTAGTGGGACAGGGTTCGAACACCGGGGAGCTGTTTTTT.

This chain connects TRBV5-1 to TRBJ2-7; TRBD1 matches at 10 bases. The germline V gene has CDR1 SGHRS and CDR2 YFSETQ. J lost 7 bases, V lost 3 bases, and 7 bases had no gene match. This CDR3 is built from 14 residues. Here the CDR3 DNA reads TGCGCCAGCAGCTCCTCCGGGACAGGGGTTGAGCAGTACTTC. This gives the protein CASSSSGTGVEQYF.

CDR3 bases: TGCAGTGGGGCCGAGATCCGAAGCACAGATACGCAGTATTTT. Amino acids: CSGAEIRSTDTQYF. The chain carries TRBV20-1 and TRBJ2-3, with D unclear. This CDR3 has 14 amino acids. Trimming left V 7 bases short and J 0 bases short, with 14 bases between. Germline CDR1 is DFQATT and CDR2 is SNEGSKA (reference sequence).

The chain employs TRBV10-3 and TRBJ2-1; TRBD2 agrees at 8 bases. J was trimmed by 7 bases and V by 7 bases; bases with no gene match: 9. The CDR3 sequence is 14 residues long. Germline-derived CDR1 and CDR2 are ENHRY and SYGVKD. As DNA, the CDR3 is TGTGCCATCAACCTTAGCGGGGAAACTAATGAGCAGTTCTTC. Its translation: CAINLSGETNEQFF.